This T cell receptor beta chain was captured by sequencing in a study of post-analysis software for immune sequencing data. Overall study context: Relapsing-remitting, secondary progressive and progressive-relapsing courses of multiple sclerosis were included. Study results and caveats: In multiple sclerosis, normalized Chao1 diversity was significantly below that of controls. With TRBV5-6, TRBV5-1 and TRBV20-1 included, about five TRBV segments were more frequent in patients than in controls.

About this clonotype: Its matching antigen is unknown.

The CDR3 covers 15 residues. V was clipped by 5 bases and J by 2 bases, with 16 bases between them. Germline lookup yields CDR1 SEHNR and CDR2 FQNEAQ (reference sequence). Incorporated into the TCR beta cDNA libraries were unique molecular identifiers, which served to reduce PCR and sequencing biases. About 500,000 cDNA molecules were obtained per 1 to 10 million input T cells. TCRdb independently ran MiXCR on the PCR reads; one entry per CDR3 protein. Among roughly 620,000 distinct CDR3 sequences listed, 44% were seen once. The rearrangement links TRBV7-9 to TRBJ2-7, with D perhaps TRBD2 (6 bases). Sequencing was done on a sample of blood. The clonotype was recovered from a girl aged 10-17 years with multiple sclerosis. Here the CDR3 reads CASSPSAGPAYEQYF. CDR3 in DNA: TGTGCCAGCAGCCCATCAGCGGGTCCAGCCTACGAGCAGTACTTC.